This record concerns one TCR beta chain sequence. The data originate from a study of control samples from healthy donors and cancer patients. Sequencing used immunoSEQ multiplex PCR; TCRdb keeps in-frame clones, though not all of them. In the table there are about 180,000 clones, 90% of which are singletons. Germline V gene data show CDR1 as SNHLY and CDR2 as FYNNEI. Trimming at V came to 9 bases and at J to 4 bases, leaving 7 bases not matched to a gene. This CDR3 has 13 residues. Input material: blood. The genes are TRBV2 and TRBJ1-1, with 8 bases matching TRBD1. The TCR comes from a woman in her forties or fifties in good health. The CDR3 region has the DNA TGTGCCAGGCAGACAGGGGACTTCACTGAAGCTTTCTTT. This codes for CARQTGDFTEAFF.